This passage covers 29 T cell receptor beta chains from one sample sequenced in a study of shared T cell receptors in the human thymus. TCRdb's copy holds only in-frame clones and misses some; the assay was immunoSEQ multiplex PCR. The sample holds about 610,000 clones, roughly 90% seen once. Separately, the same data were catalogued under a study of human thymus T cells.

The sample consisted of thymocytes. These receptors came from a boy younger than two with a congenital heart defect.

V is TRBV28 and J is TRBJ2-5; 10 bases map to TRBD2. This CDR3 spans 18 amino acids. The V gene end was trimmed by 3 bases and the J gene end by 3 bases; junction bases not matched to a gene: 13. Germline values: CDR1 MDHEN, CDR2 SYDVKM. CDR3 residues: CASSFSPPLAGVKETQYF. As DNA, the CDR3 is TGTGCCAGCAGTTTTTCTCCCCCCCTAGCGGGAGTGAAAGAGACCCAGTACTTC.

V gene TRBV27 combines with J gene TRBJ1-4; TRBD1 agrees at 8 bases. V gave up 6 bases and J gave up 7 bases; unmatched junction bases: 7. Germline lookup yields CDR1 MNHEY and CDR2 SMNVEV (reference sequence). This CDR3 has 14 amino acids. The CDR3 sequence is CASSPRGLVEKLFF. The CDR3 coding sequence is TGTGCCAGCAGCCCCAGGGGGCTTGTTGAAAAACTGTTTTTT.

The chain combines TRBV11-3 with TRBJ2-7; TRBD1 aligns across 11 bases. CDR1 and CDR2 (germline): SGHNT, YENEEA. J was trimmed by 7 bases and V by 5 bases; bases with no gene match: 13. There are 16 residues in the CDR3. The CDR3 region is CASSATDRGLHWEQYF. As DNA, the CDR3 is TGTGCCAGCAGCGCCACGGACAGGGGGCTTCATTGGGAGCAGTACTTC.

The rearrangement links TRBV4-3 to TRBJ2-1; 12 bases are shared with TRBD2. The CDR3 sequence is 18 residues long. Germline CDR1 and CDR2: LGHNA and YSLEER. Trimming removed 0 bases from V and 7 bases from J; junction bases left unmatched: 10. The CDR3 bases are TGCGCCAGCAGCCAAGATGTCCCGACTAGCGGGAGAAGGAATGAGCAGTTCTTC. Amino acids: CASSQDVPTSGRRNEQFF.

The chain has TRBV4-3 and TRBJ2-2; 8 bases agree with TRBD2. The CDR3 consists of 16 residues. Trimming removed 3 bases from V and 6 bases from J; junction bases left unmatched: 9. Germline CDR1 and CDR2: LGHNA and YSLEER. The CDR3 region has the DNA TGCGCCAGCAGCCATGCTAAGCGGGAGAGCGCCGGGGAGCTGTTTTTT. Residues: CASSHAKRESAGELFF.

The V gene is TRBV15, the J gene TRBJ2-1; 7 nucleotides line up with TRBD2. This CDR3 contains 13 residues. The V gene end was trimmed by 5 bases and the J gene end by 6 bases; junction bases not matched to a gene: 4. Germline lookup yields CDR1 LNHNV and CDR2 YYDKDF (reference sequence). This CDR3 reads CATSRTRGNEQFF. The CDR3 nucleotides read TGTGCCACCAGCCGGACTAGGGGCAATGAGCAGTTCTTC.

The chain has TRBV5-4 and TRBJ2-7; 10 nucleotides line up with TRBD2. The junction had 16 bases not matched to a gene; V was cut back by 4 bases and J by 6 bases. The germline V gene has CDR1 SGHNT and CDR2 YYREEE (reference sequence). This CDR3 contains 17 residues. This CDR3 reads CASSPGGGLANSGEQYF. CDR3 in DNA: TGTGCCAGCAGCCCCGGGGGGGGACTAGCGAATAGTGGCGAGCAGTACTTC.

This chain uses TRBV2 with TRBJ1-5; 9 bases match TRBD1. Looked up from germline, CDR1 is SNHLY and CDR2 is FYNNEI. Trimming at V came to 8 bases and at J to 4 bases, leaving 6 bases not matched to a gene. There are 14 residues in the CDR3. CDR3 DNA: TGTGCCAGCCGGCGGGACAGGGATAATCAGCCCCAGCATTTT. This gives the protein CASRRDRDNQPQHF.

This sequence joins TRBV10-2 and TRBJ2-5; D is perhaps TRBD2 (6 bases). V was cut by 6 bases and J by 3 bases, with 26 bases left in between. The germline gives CDR1 WSHSY, CDR2 SAAADI. This CDR3 has 18 amino acids. CDR3 bases: TGCGCCAGCAGACCACCCCCCTTCTTTCGCGGGGCAAAAGAGACCCAGTACTTC. Its translation is CASRPPPFFRGAKETQYF.

The chain employs TRBV30 and TRBJ1-4; 10 nucleotides match TRBD1. The CDR3 length is 17 residues. CDR1 GTSNPN and CDR2 SVGIG come from the germline V gene (reference sequence). Trimming cost V 0 bases and J 5 bases; bases outside gene matches: 9. DNA for the CDR3: TGTGCCTGGAGTGTAGTTCCCCCGGACAGGGGGAATGAAAAACTGTTTTTT. The encoded protein is CAWSVVPPDRGNEKLFF.

V gene TRBV14 combines with J gene TRBJ2-2; possibly TRBD2 for D (5 bases). Germline V gene sequence: CDR1 SGHDN, CDR2 FVKESK. Trimming shortened V by 4 bases and J by 3 bases, and 12 bases separated the two germline ends. The CDR3 is 15 amino acids. Here the CDR3 reads CASSPGAGDTGELFF. CDR3 coding DNA: TGTGCCAGCAGCCCGGGTGCGGGTGACACCGGGGAGCTGTTTTTT.

The rearrangement uses TRBV19 and TRBJ2-7; D call uncertain. The germline V and J ends were trimmed by 4 bases and 6 bases, with 10 bases remaining between them. CDR3 length: 12 residues. The germline V gene encodes CDR1 LNHDA and CDR2 SQIVND (reference sequence). The CDR3 nucleotides read TGTGCCAGTAGTAGAGGTGGCGGCGAGCAGTACTTC. Protein product: CASSRGGGEQYF.

The rearrangement links TRBV5-4 to TRBJ2-2; 7 positions agree with TRBD1. Germline V gives CDR1 SGHNT, CDR2 YYREEE (reference sequence). CDR3 length: 15 residues. Unmatched junction bases numbered 10, after V lost 4 bases and J lost 7 bases. The CDR3 spells CASSPLGGGGGELFF. CDR3 sequence (DNA): TGTGCCAGCAGCCCTCTAGGGGGCGGAGGCGGGGAGCTGTTTTTT.

This chain joins TRBV27 and TRBJ2-4; D might be TRBD1 (6 bases). The CDR3 is 17 amino acids. Germline CDR1 MNHEY, CDR2 SMNVEV (reference sequence). V lost 6 bases, J lost 0 bases, and 18 bases lay in between. In nucleotides, the CDR3 is TGTGCCAGCAGCGCATCCAGGGACACCATAGCCAAAAACATTCAGTACTTC. This encodes CASSASRDTIAKNIQYF.

The gene calls are TRBV30 and TRBJ2-1; TRBD2 aligns across 11 bases. Germline assignment: CDR1 GTSNPN and CDR2 SVGIG (reference sequence). V trimming: 2 bases; J trimming: 5 bases; junction bases outside the gene matches: 17. The CDR3 length is 19 residues. As DNA, the CDR3 is TGTGCCTGGAGTTGGGAGGGACTAGCGGCCCCGAGGGCCCACAATGAGCAGTTCTTC. It codes for CAWSWEGLAAPRAHNEQFF.

This clone was seen only a few times. CDR3 coding DNA: TGCGCCAGCAGAACTAGCGGGAGAAATAGCACCGGGGAGCTGTTTTTT. This encodes CASRTSGRNSTGELFF. This sequence joins TRBV4-1 and TRBJ2-2; 11 nucleotides align to TRBD2. This CDR3 region has 16 residues. The V gene's germline CDR1 is MGHRA and CDR2 YSYEKL. The V segment lost 6 bases and the J segment 4 bases; nucleotides outside the gene matches: 7.

The chain has TRBV30 and TRBJ2-1, with a tentative D call TRBD1 (5 bases). This CDR3 has 15 amino acids. Trimming left V 4 bases short and J 6 bases short, with 19 bases between. CDR1 and CDR2 (germline): GTSNPN, SVGIG (reference sequence). The CDR3 region has the DNA TGTGCCTGGATTACGAACGAACGAAGGGGCAATGAGCAGTTCTTC. It yields the protein CAWITNERRGNEQFF.

This clone has more than one count but fewer than ten. This sequence joins TRBV5-6 and TRBJ2-1, with 10 positions matching TRBD2. Trimming took 4 bases from V and 6 from J; bases not matched to a gene: 19. The V gene's germline CDR1 is SGHDT and CDR2 YYEEEE. CDR3 length: 19 residues. The CDR3 reads CASSRRVAGGGGGGNEQFF. The CDR3 region has the DNA TGTGCCAGCAGCAGGAGGGTAGCGGGAGGAGGAGGAGGGGGCAATGAGCAGTTCTTC.

The rearrangement uses TRBV4-2 and TRBJ2-7; 9 positions agree with TRBD1. CDR3 size: 18 residues. With 3 bases clipped from V and 7 bases from J, the junction kept 19 bases outside the gene matches. Germline V gene data show CDR1 as LGHNA and CDR2 as YNFKEQ. In DNA form, the CDR3 reads TGTGCCAGCAGCCACCTCCCGGAGGCCGGGACAGGGCTCGGGGAGCAGTACTTC. Protein: CASSHLPEAGTGLGEQYF.

The chain joins TRBV19 to TRBJ2-2; D gene unclear. Per the germline V gene, CDR1 is LNHDA and CDR2 is SQIVND (reference sequence). Trimming pared 3 bases from V and 6 bases from J, leaving 11 bases between. The CDR3 consists of 14 residues. The CDR3 is CASSIPFFSGELFF. The CDR3 bases are TGTGCCAGTAGTATTCCGTTCTTCTCCGGGGAGCTGTTTTTT. Filled out from reference TRBV19 and TRBJ2-2, the complete variable domain reads DGGITQSPKYLFRKEGQNVTLSCEQNLNHDAMYWYRQDPGQGLRLIYYSQIVNDFQKGDIAEGYSVSREKKESFPLTVTSAQKNPTAFYLCASSIPFFSGELFFGEGSRLTVL.

The J gene is TRBJ1-2, the V gene TRBV7-9; no firm D call. The length of the CDR3 is 15 residues. The V gene's germline CDR1 is SEHNR and CDR2 FQNEAQ (reference sequence). Trimming pared 0 bases from V and 1 base from J, leaving 9 bases between. This CDR3 is CASSLAGDCNYGYTF. The CDR3 DNA reads as TGTGCCAGCAGCTTAGCCGGTGATTGTAACTATGGCTACACCTTC. Full variable domain (remainder filled in from reference TRBV7-9 and TRBJ1-2): DTGVSQNPRHKITKRGQNVTFRCDPISEHNRLYWYRQTLGQGPEFLTYFQNEAQLEKSRLLSDRFSAERPKGSFSTLEIQRTEQGDSAMYLCASSLAGDCNYGYTFGSGTRLTVV.

The chain is built from TRBV5-4 and TRBJ2-7, with 7 bases matching TRBD2. Germline V gives CDR1 SGHNT, CDR2 YYREEE (reference sequence). With 4 bases clipped from V and 0 bases from J, the junction kept 7 bases outside the gene matches. CDR3 size: 15 residues. Here the CDR3 DNA reads TGTGCCAGCAGCGTTACTAGCGAGAGCTCCTACGAGCAGTACTTC. It encodes CASSVTSESSYEQYF.

On this clone itself: Other DNA variants within this sample encode the same CDR3. This rearrangement joins TRBV7-9 to TRBJ2-3; 9 positions match TRBD2. Germline-derived CDR1 and CDR2 are SEHNR and FQNEAQ (reference sequence). V lost 5 bases and J lost 3; bases outside the gene matches: 6. The CDR3 sequence is 15 residues long. In DNA, the CDR3 is TGTGCCAGCAGCCTTCTTAGCGGGAGTACAGATACGCAGTATTTT. This translates into CASSLLSGSTDTQYF.

The chain recombines TRBV28 with TRBJ2-1; possibly TRBD2 for D (5 bases). The CDR3 consists of 13 residues. CDR1 MDHEN and CDR2 SYDVKM come from the germline V gene. V lost 1 base to trimming and J lost 8 bases, with 9 bases between them. This CDR3 is CASSLSRVDEQFF. The CDR3 DNA reads TGTGCCAGCAGTTTATCGCGGGTGGATGAGCAGTTCTTC.

In this sample, this clone turned up once. The V and J genes are TRBV30 and TRBJ2-7; 7 nucleotides agree with TRBD1. CDR3 length equals 16 residues. The trim removed 0 bases at V and 0 bases at J, leaving 8 bases unmatched. Germline assignment: CDR1 GTSNPN and CDR2 SVGIG (reference sequence). CDR3 DNA: TGTGCCTGGAGTGTCTTTATCGGGACAGACTCCTACGAGCAGTACTTC. It encodes CAWSVFIGTDSYEQYF. The entire variable domain, with the rest obtained from reference TRBV30 and TRBJ2-7, is as follows: SQTIHQWPATLVQPVGSPLSLECTVEGTSNPNLYWYRQAAGRGLQLLFYSVGIGQISSEVPQNLSASRPQDRQFILSSKKLLLSDSGFYLCAWSVFIGTDSYEQYFGPGTRLTVT.

This clone appeared a single time. CDR3: CASSATTRTGSYHNYGYTF. The CDR3 DNA reads TGTGCCAGCAGTGCAACCACCCGGACAGGGAGTTACCACAACTATGGCTACACCTTC. J is TRBJ1-2 and V is TRBV6-1; TRBD1 agrees at 8 bases. V shed 4 bases and J 2 bases; nucleotides not matched to a gene: 18. The CDR3 covers 19 residues. From germline, CDR1 is MNHNS and CDR2 SASEGT.

V and J are TRBV18 and TRBJ2-3, with TRBD2 matching 10 bases. The germline V gene has CDR1 KGHSH and CDR2 LQKENI. CDR3 length: 15 amino acids. The V segment lost 6 bases and the J segment 1 base; nucleotides outside the gene matches: 4. CDR3 DNA: TGTGCCAGCTCTGCCCTAGCGGGGGGCACAGATACGCAGTATTTT. This encodes CASSALAGGTDTQYF.

The chain combines TRBV19 with TRBJ1-2, with TRBD1 matching 11 bases. CDR3 length: 18 amino acids. The germline V gene encodes CDR1 LNHDA and CDR2 SQIVND (reference sequence). After removal of 6 bases from V and 3 bases from J, the junction contained 15 bases not matched to a gene. The CDR3 region is CASSLGQGAFLLHYGYTF. CDR3 bases: TGTGCCAGTAGCCTTGGACAGGGGGCCTTTCTCCTTCACTATGGCTACACCTTC.

The V and J genes are TRBV16 and TRBJ2-3; 8 positions agree with TRBD1. There are 16 residues in the CDR3. Germline CDR1 reads KGHSY; CDR2 reads FQNENV. V was clipped by 2 bases and J by 1 base; unmatched bases: 5. This CDR3 reads CASSQERDRRTDTQYF. The CDR3 coding sequence is TGTGCCAGCAGCCAAGAGAGGGACAGGCGCACAGATACGCAGTATTTT.